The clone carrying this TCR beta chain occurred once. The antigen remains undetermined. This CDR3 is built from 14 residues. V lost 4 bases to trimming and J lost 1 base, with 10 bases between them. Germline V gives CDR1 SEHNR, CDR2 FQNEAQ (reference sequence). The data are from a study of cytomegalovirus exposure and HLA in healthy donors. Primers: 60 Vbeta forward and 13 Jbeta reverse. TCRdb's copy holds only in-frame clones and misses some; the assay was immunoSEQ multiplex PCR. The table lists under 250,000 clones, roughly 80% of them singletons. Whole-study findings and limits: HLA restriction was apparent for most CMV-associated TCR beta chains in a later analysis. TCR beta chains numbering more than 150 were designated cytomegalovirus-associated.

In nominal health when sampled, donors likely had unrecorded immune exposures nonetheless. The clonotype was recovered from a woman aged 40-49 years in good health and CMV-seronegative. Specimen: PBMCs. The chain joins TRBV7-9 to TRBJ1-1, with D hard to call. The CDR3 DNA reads TGTGCCAGCAGCTCTCCCCAGGAGAACACTGAAGCTTTCTTT. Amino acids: CASSSPQENTEAFF.